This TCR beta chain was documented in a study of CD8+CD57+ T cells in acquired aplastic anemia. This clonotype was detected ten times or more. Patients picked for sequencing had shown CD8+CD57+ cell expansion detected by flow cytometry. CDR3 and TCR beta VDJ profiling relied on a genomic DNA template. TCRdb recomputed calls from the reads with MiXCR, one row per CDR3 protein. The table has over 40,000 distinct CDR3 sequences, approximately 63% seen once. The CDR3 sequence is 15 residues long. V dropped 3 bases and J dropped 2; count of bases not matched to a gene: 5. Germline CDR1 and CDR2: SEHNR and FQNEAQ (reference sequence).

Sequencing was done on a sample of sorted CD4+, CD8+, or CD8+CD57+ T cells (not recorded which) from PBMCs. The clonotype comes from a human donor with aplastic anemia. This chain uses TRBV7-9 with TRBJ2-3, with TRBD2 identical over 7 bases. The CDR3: CASSLAGVNTDTQYF. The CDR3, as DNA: TGTGCCAGCAGCTTGGCGGGGGTAAACACAGATACGCAGTATTTT.